The rows below give T cell receptor beta chains drawn from one sample of a study of control samples from healthy donors and cancer patients. Here immunoSEQ multiplex PCR was the method, and the copy in TCRdb shows in-frame clones only, minus some. Of some 120,000 clones listed, around nine tenths are singletons. Sample: blood. The receptor set was obtained from a man aged 18 to 30 in good health. Each CDR3 is given with its conserved first and last residue. Fields, in order: J gene, D gene, V gene, clone size, CDR3 protein, CDR3 DNA. The D gene is left open where the match is weak. Only part of the rows carry a size: once, few, many, or a class if the clone is expanded.

TRBJ2-3,TRBD2,TRBV18,NA,CASSPSGGDTQYF,TGTGCCAGCTCACCAAGCGGGGGAGATACGCAGTATTTT
TRBJ2-5,TRBD2,TRBV14,NA,CASSQRGGLQETQYF,TGTGCCAGCAGCCAACGCGGGGGGCTTCAAGAGACCCAGTACTTC
TRBJ2-1,TRBD1,TRBV9,NA,CASSATGASPYNEQFF,TGTGCCAGCAGCGCGACAGGGGCCAGTCCCTACAATGAGCAGTTCTTC
TRBJ2-1,TRBD1,TRBV6-5,NA,CASSYRQGSGYNEQFF,TGTGCCAGCAGTTACAGACAGGGGAGCGGCTACAATGAGCAGTTCTTC
TRBJ2-5,NA,TRBV5-6,NA,CASSLLLQETQYF,TGTGCCAGCAGCTTGCTGTTACAAGAGACCCAGTACTTC
TRBJ1-1,NA,TRBV7-9,NA,CASSLTVTTEAFF,TGTGCCAGCAGCTTAACAGTGACTACTGAAGCTTTCTTT
TRBJ2-3,NA,TRBV25-1,NA,CASSNGGDGTDTQYF,TGTGCCAGCAGTAACGGGGGCGATGGCACAGATACGCAGTATTTT
TRBJ1-2,TRBD1,TRBV5-5,once,CASSSGQGLHLPPPNYGYTF,TGTGCCAGCAGCTCAGGACAGGGATTGCATCTACCCCCCCCTAACTATGGCTACACCTTC
TRBJ2-2,NA,TRBV18,NA,CASSWVPPTGELFF,TGTGCCAGCTCATGGGTCCCTCCCACCGGGGAGCTGTTTTTT
TRBJ1-5,TRBD1,TRBV30,few,CAWSPGGGDQPQHF,TGTGCCTGGAGCCCAGGGGGCGGGGATCAGCCCCAGCATTTT
TRBJ2-1,NA,TRBV2,NA,CASRDRNNEQFF,TGTGCCAGCAGGGACAGAAACAATGAGCAGTTCTTC
TRBJ2-7,TRBD1,TRBV6-6,NA,CASSYPERTGTYEQYF,TGTGCCAGCAGTTACCCCGAAAGGACAGGTACCTACGAGCAGTACTTC
TRBJ1-1,NA,TRBV11-2,once,CASSLGQGWTEAFF,TGTGCCAGCAGCTTAGGGCAGGGATGGACTGAAGCTTTCTTT
TRBJ2-1,TRBD2,TRBV20-1,NA,CSASGGGRENEQFF,TGCAGTGCTAGTGGCGGGGGGCGCGAGAATGAGCAGTTCTTC
TRBJ2-3,TRBD2,TRBV3-1/TRBV3-2,NA,CASSQAGRGAFTDTQYF,TGTGCCAGCAGCCAAGCCGGGCGGGGGGCGTTCACAGATACGCAGTATTTT
TRBJ1-5,NA,TRBV19,NA,CASSISFRQPQHF,TGTGCCAGTAGTATCTCCTTTCGACAGCCCCAGCATTTT
TRBJ1-4,NA,TRBV12-3/TRBV12-4,NA,CASSYGLEKLFF,TGTGCCAGCAGTTACGGGCTTGAAAAACTGTTTTTT